Presented here are 25 T cell receptor beta chains from one specimen sequenced in a study of pediatric ulcerative colitis (dated by TCRdb to between 2018 and 2021). Library preparation used the immunoSEQ multiplex PCR assay. TCRdb took over this immuneACCESS table, retaining in-frame rearrangements with V and J assigned. Such tables are incomplete; in checked studies, under half of the missing clones stem from an unresolved V gene, and the remainder is unexplained. The sample profile shows tens of thousands of clones; about three quarters of them were found once. Of the sample, roughly 0.7% is held by the ten largest clones. During colonoscopy, one to two rectal pinch biopsies were obtained for research purposes. Input material: gut tissue. Receptor source: a boy aged 5-17 years with moderate ulcerative colitis.

The CDR3 sequence: CASSQAAGGEQYF. The CDR3, as DNA: TGTGCCAGCAGCCAGGCTGCGGGGGGCGAGCAGTACTTC. The chain couples TRBV14 to TRBJ2-7; 8 nucleotides agree with TRBD2. This CDR3 contains 13 residues. V lost 3 bases, J lost 6 bases, and 4 bases stayed unmatched. Germline loops: CDR1 SGHDN, CDR2 FVKESK. The full variable domain, in which reference TRBV14 and TRBJ2-7 provide the parts outside the CDR3, is EAGVTQFPSHSVIEKGQTVTLRCDPISGHDNLYWYRRVMGKEIKFLLHFVKESKQDESGMPNNRFLAERTGGTYSTLKVQPAELEDSGVYFCASSQAAGGEQYFGPGTRLTVT.

The gene calls are TRBV2 and TRBJ1-2; no clear D gene. Trimming removed 3 bases from V and 4 bases from J, with 9 bases in between. From germline, CDR1 is SNHLY and CDR2 FYNNEI. The length of the CDR3 is 13 residues. The CDR3 region has the DNA TGTGCCAGCAGTGATCACACTAGCTATGGCTACACCTTC. Its protein is CASSDHTSYGYTF.

This rearrangement joins TRBV7-6 to TRBJ1-4, with TRBD1 matching 8 bases. The CDR3 covers 14 residues. After removal of 5 bases from V and 7 bases from J, the junction contained 6 bases not matched to a gene. Germline CDR1 reads SGHVS; CDR2 reads FNYEAQ. CDR3 region: CASSQQGAVEKLFF. Here the CDR3 DNA reads TGTGCCAGCAGCCAGCAGGGGGCGGTTGAAAAACTGTTTTTT.

In its sample, this clone was seen a few times. The chain has TRBV28 and TRBJ2-7; maybe TRBD1 (6 bases). Trimming pared 5 bases from V and 2 bases from J, leaving 16 bases between. Looked up from germline, CDR1 is MDHEN and CDR2 is SYDVKM. This CDR3 has 15 residues. The CDR3: CASSGTGTKPYEQYF. For the CDR3, the DNA is TGTGCCAGCAGTGGGACCGGGACAAAACCCTACGAGCAGTACTTC.

This chain links TRBV6-4 with TRBJ1-1, with D possibly TRBD1 on 5 matching bases. The CDR3 spans 14 residues. V lost 2 bases to trimming and J lost 7 bases, with 14 bases between them. From germline, CDR1 is MRHNA and CDR2 SNTAGT. The CDR3 sequence is CASSDARRGNEAFF. In DNA form, the CDR3 reads TGTGCCAGCAGTGACGCCAGAAGGGGCAATGAAGCTTTCTTT.

The gene calls are TRBV14 and TRBJ2-1, with a weak D call TRBD1 (5 bases). This CDR3 has 13 amino acids. V was clipped by 4 bases and J by 12 bases, with 16 bases between them. Germline lookup yields CDR1 SGHDN and CDR2 FVKESK. The CDR3 DNA reads TGTGCCAGCAGCCTCTCGACAGCCCTCTGGCAGTTCTTC. Translating it yields CASSLSTALWQFF.

The chain has TRBV2 and TRBJ1-3; no clear D. The CDR3 extends over 18 amino acids. V shed 0 bases and J shed 0 bases, with 15 bases lying between them. In germline, CDR1 is SNHLY, CDR2 FYNNEI. The CDR3 spells CASSEALYPASSGNTIYF. In DNA, the CDR3 is TGTGCCAGCAGTGAAGCGCTTTACCCGGCCAGCTCTGGAAACACCATATATTTT.

This clone occurred a few times. V usage is TRBV7-9 and J usage is TRBJ2-2; the D gene is possibly TRBD1 (5 bases). V was clipped by 3 bases and J by 6 bases, with 14 bases between them. Germline V gives CDR1 SEHNR, CDR2 FQNEAQ (reference sequence). The CDR3 contains 15 residues. CDR3 DNA sequence: TGTGCCAGCAGCTTTACGGCAGGGTCGTCCGGGGAGCTGTTTTTT. Protein sequence: CASSFTAGSSGELFF.

The chain couples TRBV10-3 to TRBJ1-2, with 9 bases lining up with TRBD1. J lost 9 bases, V lost 4 bases, and 3 bases had no gene match. CDR1 and CDR2 (germline): ENHRY, SYGVKD. The CDR3 spans 12 residues. The chain's CDR3 is CAISGDRDRYTF. Written as DNA, the CDR3 is TGTGCCATCAGTGGGGACAGGGATCGCTACACCTTC.

V gene TRBV11-2 combines with J gene TRBJ1-2; no firm D call. This CDR3 has 14 residues. CDR1 is SGHAT, CDR2 FQNNGV, per germline. V dropped 5 bases and J dropped 2 bases, with 12 bases sitting between them. The CDR3 DNA sequence: TGTGCCAGCAGCCCAGAATGGGCGAACTATGGCTACACCTTC. It translates to CASSPEWANYGYTF.

The chain combines TRBV11-3 with TRBJ2-5; 10 nucleotides align to TRBD2. The V gene's germline CDR1 is SGHNT and CDR2 YENEEA. The CDR3 contains 14 residues. Losses at the gene ends were 3 bases for V and 4 bases for J; bases not matched to a gene: 2. The CDR3 here is CASSFRLAGETQYF. CDR3 nucleotides: TGTGCCAGCAGCTTCCGACTAGCGGGAGAGACCCAGTACTTC.

The V and J genes are TRBV13 and TRBJ2-5; no clear D gene. This CDR3 spans 11 amino acids. Germline V lookup: CDR1 PRHDT, CDR2 FYEKMQ (reference sequence). The V end lost 8 bases, the J end lost 2 bases, and 6 bases lay between the germline ends. The CDR3 DNA is TGTGCCAGCTCCCGGCAAGAGACCCAGTACTTC. It yields the protein CASSRQETQYF.

The chain combines TRBV5-8 with TRBJ2-5; D is undetermined. The germline gives CDR1 SGHTS, CDR2 YDEGEE. V lost 5 bases and J 5 bases, leaving 10 bases between the germline ends. This CDR3 is built from 12 residues. The CDR3 DNA is TGTGCCAGCAGAAGAGCAGGCGAGACCCAGTACTTC. Protein sequence: CASRRAGETQYF.

The sample holds one count of this clone. Here the CDR3 DNA reads TGTGCCAGCAGCTATACCCAGGGGGGGAACACTGAAGCTTTCTTT. Protein sequence: CASSYTQGGNTEAFF. The J gene is TRBJ1-1, the V gene TRBV7-2; TRBD1 agrees at 7 bases. V dropped 4 bases and J dropped 1; count of bases not matched to a gene: 6. The CDR3 is 15 amino acids. The germline V gene has CDR1 SGHTA and CDR2 FQGNSA.

This clone was recorded a few times. The CDR3 protein is CASADYGDQNEKLFF. The CDR3 DNA reads TGCGCCAGCGCCGATTACGGAGACCAAAATGAAAAACTGTTTTTT. The chain has TRBV4-1 and TRBJ1-4; D not resolved. With 8 bases removed from V and 5 bases from J, the gap between germline ends came to 18 bases. The length of the CDR3 is 15 residues. Germline CDR1 and CDR2: MGHRA and YSYEKL.

The V gene is TRBV7-6, the J gene TRBJ2-5; 14 bases are shared with TRBD2. V shed 5 bases and J 7 bases; nucleotides not matched to a gene: 9. CDR3 size: 16 residues. Germline V lookup: CDR1 SGHVS, CDR2 FNYEAQ. CDR3 amino acids: CASSPLTSGGAGTQYF. CDR3 coding DNA: TGTGCCAGCAGCCCCCTGACTAGCGGGGGGGCGGGGACCCAGTACTTC. Filled out from reference TRBV7-6 and TRBJ2-5, the complete variable domain reads GAGVSQSPRYKVTKRGQDVALRCDPISGHVSLYWYRQALGQGPEFLTYFNYEAQQDKSGLPNDRFSAERPEGSISTLTIQRTEQRDSAMYRCASSPLTSGGAGTQYFGPGTRLLVL.

This clone appeared once. The chain carries TRBV5-6 and TRBJ2-7; D unclear. Germline lookup yields CDR1 SGHDT and CDR2 YYEEEE. This CDR3 has 13 amino acids. The V end lost 4 bases, the J end lost 1 base, and 9 bases lay between the germline ends. DNA of the CDR3: TGTGCCAGCAGCCGCGAAGCTTCCTACGAGCAGTACTTC. It specifies CASSREASYEQYF. Drawing the rest from reference TRBV5-6 and TRBJ2-7, the complete variable domain is DAGVTQSPTHLIKTRGQQVTLRCSPKSGHDTVSWYQQALGQGPQFIFQYYEEEERQRGNFPDRFSGHQFPNYSSELNVNALLLGDSALYLCASSREASYEQYFGPGTRLTVT.

The chain carries TRBV18 and TRBJ2-5, with D possibly being TRBD1 or TRBD2 (5 bases each). Trimming removed 4 bases from V and 7 bases from J, with 19 bases in between. Germline loops: CDR1 KGHSH, CDR2 LQKENI. The length of the CDR3 is 15 residues. The CDR3 sequence: CASSHDEGSSGTQYF. CDR3 DNA: TGTGCCAGCTCACACGACGAGGGGAGCTCAGGGACCCAGTACTTC.

This clone was observed a handful of times. The chain is built from TRBV19 and TRBJ2-2, with 9 bases aligning to TRBD2. The CDR3 consists of 14 residues. V shed 6 bases, J shed 8 bases, and the junction held 7 bases outside the gene matches. CDR1 LNHDA and CDR2 SQIVND come from the germline V gene (reference sequence). The DNA of the CDR3 is TGTGCCAGTAGATGGGGGACTAGCAGTGGGGAGCTGTTTTTT. Encoded protein: CASRWGTSSGELFF.

The CDR3, as DNA: TGTGCCAGCAGAGGCATGGCGGGGGGAGACGAGACCCAGTACTTC. Protein: CASRGMAGGDETQYF. The V call is TRBV25-1, the J call TRBJ2-5, with TRBD2 matching 8 bases. Looked up from germline, CDR1 is MGHDK and CDR2 is SYGVNS. The length of the CDR3 is 15 residues. V trimming: 6 bases; J trimming: 5 bases; junction bases outside the gene matches: 11.

This chain links TRBV18 with TRBJ1-5; D is perhaps TRBD1 (5 bases). V was shortened by 8 bases and J by 0 bases, with 14 bases between the two germline ends. The CDR3 is made up of 15 amino acids. From germline, CDR1 is KGHSH and CDR2 LQKENI. Written as DNA, the CDR3 is TGTGCCAGCCAGGGCCGGGAGACTAGCAATCAGCCCCAGCATTTT. Translation: CASQGRETSNQPQHF. Complete variable domain (other parts from reference TRBV18 and TRBJ1-5): NAGVMQNPRHLVRRRGQEARLRCSPMKGHSHVYWYRQLPEEGLKFMVYLQKENIIDESGMPKERFSAEFPKEGPSILRIQQVVRGDSAAYFCASQGRETSNQPQHFGDGTRLSIL.

The CDR3 DNA sequence: TGTGCCAGCTCACCTCTGGAGGGGGGGTATCAGCCCCAGCATTTT. It specifies CASSPLEGGYQPQHF. This chain joins TRBV18 and TRBJ1-5; D is perhaps TRBD1 (6 bases). The V end was cut by 3 bases, the J end by 5 bases, with 14 bases between. This CDR3 has 15 amino acids. The germline gives CDR1 KGHSH, CDR2 LQKENI. The variable domain in full, completed from reference TRBV18 and TRBJ1-5, reads NAGVMQNPRHLVRRRGQEARLRCSPMKGHSHVYWYRQLPEEGLKFMVYLQKENIIDESGMPKERFSAEFPKEGPSILRIQQVVRGDSAAYFCASSPLEGGYQPQHFGDGTRLSIL.

This clone was seen a handful of times. Here the CDR3 reads CASLRRNNSPLHF. The CDR3 DNA reads as TGTGCCAGCTTGAGGAGAAATAATTCACCCCTCCACTTT. The chain combines TRBV2 with TRBJ1-6; the D is unclear. Between the trimmed V and J ends, which lost 8 bases and 5 bases, there was a span of 10 bases. In germline, CDR1 is SNHLY, CDR2 FYNNEI. The CDR3 totals 13 residues.

The rearrangement uses TRBV7-2 and TRBJ2-2; D unclear. V dropped 1 base and J dropped 6 bases, with 9 bases sitting between them. The CDR3 consists of 14 residues. Germline assignment: CDR1 SGHTA and CDR2 FQGNSA. CDR3 sequence reads: CASSLEGSSGELFF. Here the CDR3 DNA reads TGTGCCAGCAGCTTAGAGGGCTCCTCCGGGGAGCTGTTTTTT.

The rearrangement links TRBV5-4 to TRBJ2-7; 10 bases line up with TRBD1. V was pared by 4 bases and J by 3 bases, with 19 bases of the junction left unmatched. The CDR3 runs 19 residues. Germline V CDR1 and CDR2: SGHNT, YYREEE (reference sequence). The CDR3 protein is CASSPPPGQGLSRLYEQYF. Written as DNA, the CDR3 is TGTGCCAGCAGCCCCCCGCCGGGACAGGGGCTCTCGAGGCTCTACGAGCAGTACTTC.